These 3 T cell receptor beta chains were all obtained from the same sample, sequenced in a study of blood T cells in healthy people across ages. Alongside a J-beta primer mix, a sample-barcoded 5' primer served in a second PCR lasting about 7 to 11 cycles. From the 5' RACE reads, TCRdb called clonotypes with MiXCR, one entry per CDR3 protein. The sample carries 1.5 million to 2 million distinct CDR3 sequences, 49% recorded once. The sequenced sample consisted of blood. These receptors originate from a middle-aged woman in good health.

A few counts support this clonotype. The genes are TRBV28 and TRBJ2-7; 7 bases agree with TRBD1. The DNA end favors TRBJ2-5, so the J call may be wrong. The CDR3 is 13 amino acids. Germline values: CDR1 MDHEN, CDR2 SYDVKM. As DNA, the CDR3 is TGTGCCAGCAGTTTCGAGGGGGCGATGACCCAGTACTTC. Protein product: CASSFEGAMTQYF.

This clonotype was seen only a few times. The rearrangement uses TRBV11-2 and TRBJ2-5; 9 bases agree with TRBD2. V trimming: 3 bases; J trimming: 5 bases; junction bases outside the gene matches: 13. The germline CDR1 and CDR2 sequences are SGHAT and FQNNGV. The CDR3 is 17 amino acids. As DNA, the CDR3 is TGTGCCAGCAGCTTCTCTCTAGGGCGGGGGGGCAGTGAGACCCAGTACTTC. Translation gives CASSFSLGRGGSETQYF. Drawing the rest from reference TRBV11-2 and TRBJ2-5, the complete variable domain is EAGVAQSPRYKIIEKRQSVAFWCNPISGHATLYWYQQILGQGPKLLIQFQNNGVVDDSQLPKDRFSAERLKGVDSTLKIQPAKLEDSAVYLCASSFSLGRGGSETQYFGPGTRLLVL.

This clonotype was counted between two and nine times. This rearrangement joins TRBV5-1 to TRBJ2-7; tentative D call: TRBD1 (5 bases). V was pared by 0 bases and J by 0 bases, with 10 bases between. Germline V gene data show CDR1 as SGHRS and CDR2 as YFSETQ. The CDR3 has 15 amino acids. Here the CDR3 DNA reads TGCGCCAGCAGCTTGGTAGGGGTGAGCTCCTACGAGCAGTACTTC. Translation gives CASSLVGVSSYEQYF.